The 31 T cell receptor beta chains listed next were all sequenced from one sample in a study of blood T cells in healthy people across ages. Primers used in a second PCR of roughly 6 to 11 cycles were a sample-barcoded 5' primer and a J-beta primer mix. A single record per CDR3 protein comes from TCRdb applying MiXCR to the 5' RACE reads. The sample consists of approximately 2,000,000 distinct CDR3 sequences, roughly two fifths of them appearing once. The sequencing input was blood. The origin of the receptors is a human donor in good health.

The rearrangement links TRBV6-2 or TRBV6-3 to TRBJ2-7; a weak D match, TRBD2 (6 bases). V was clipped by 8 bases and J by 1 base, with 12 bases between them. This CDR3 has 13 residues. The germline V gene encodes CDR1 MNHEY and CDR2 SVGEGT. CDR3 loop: CASRGTASYEQYF. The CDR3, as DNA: TGTGCCAGCCGCGGGACGGCATCCTACGAGCAGTACTTC.

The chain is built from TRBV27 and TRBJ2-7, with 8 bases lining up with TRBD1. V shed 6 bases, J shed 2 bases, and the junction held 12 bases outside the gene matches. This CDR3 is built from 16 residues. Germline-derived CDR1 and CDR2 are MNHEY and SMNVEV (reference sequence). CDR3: CASSLSGGKGTYEQYF. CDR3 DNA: TGTGCCAGCAGCCTCTCAGGGGGCAAGGGAACCTACGAGCAGTACTTC.

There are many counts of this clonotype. Here the CDR3 reads CSARTGEETQYF. The DNA for the CDR3 is TGCAGTGCTAGGACAGGGGAAGAGACCCAGTACTTC. The V call is TRBV29-1, the J call TRBJ2-5, with 9 bases identical to TRBD1. Germline V lookup: CDR1 SQVTM, CDR2 ANQGSEA. CDR3 length: 12 amino acids.

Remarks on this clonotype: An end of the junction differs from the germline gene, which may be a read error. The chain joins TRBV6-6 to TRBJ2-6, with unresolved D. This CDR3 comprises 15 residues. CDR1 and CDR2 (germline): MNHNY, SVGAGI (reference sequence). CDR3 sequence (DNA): TGTGTCAGCAGCCCTTCTCGCTCTGGGGCCAACGTCCTGACTTTC. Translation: CVSSPSRSGANVLTF.

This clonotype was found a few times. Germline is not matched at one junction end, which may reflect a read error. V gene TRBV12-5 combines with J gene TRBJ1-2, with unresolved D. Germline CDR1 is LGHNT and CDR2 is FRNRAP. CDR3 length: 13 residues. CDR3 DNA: TGTGCTAGTGGCTTGGTAGGACGGTATGGCTACACCTTC. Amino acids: CASGLVGRYGYTF.

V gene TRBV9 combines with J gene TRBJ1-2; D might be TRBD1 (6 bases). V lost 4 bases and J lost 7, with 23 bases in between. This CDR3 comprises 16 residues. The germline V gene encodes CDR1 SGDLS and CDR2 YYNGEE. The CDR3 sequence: CASSLGTFGSMVGYTF. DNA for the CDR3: TGTGCCAGCAGCTTAGGGACATTTGGCTCTATGGTTGGCTACACCTTC.

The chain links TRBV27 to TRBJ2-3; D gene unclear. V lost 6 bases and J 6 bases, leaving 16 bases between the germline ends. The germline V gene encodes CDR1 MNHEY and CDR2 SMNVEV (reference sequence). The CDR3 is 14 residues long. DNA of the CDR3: TGTGCCAGCAGCGGGTTTATGACTGCCGATACGCAGTATTTT. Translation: CASSGFMTADTQYF.

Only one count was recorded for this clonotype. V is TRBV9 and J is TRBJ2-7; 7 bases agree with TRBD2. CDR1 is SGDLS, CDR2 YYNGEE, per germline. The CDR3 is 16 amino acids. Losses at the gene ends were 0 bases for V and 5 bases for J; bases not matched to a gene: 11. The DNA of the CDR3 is TGTGCCAGCAGCGTAGCTTCGGGAGGTTGGCTTGACGAGCAGTACTTC. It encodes CASSVASGGWLDEQYF.

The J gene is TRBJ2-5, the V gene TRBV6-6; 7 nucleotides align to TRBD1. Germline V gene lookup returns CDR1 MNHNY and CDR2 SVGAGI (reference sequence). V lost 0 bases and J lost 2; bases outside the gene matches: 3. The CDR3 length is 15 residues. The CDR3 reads CASSYSGQVQETQYF. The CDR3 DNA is TGTGCCAGCAGTTACTCTGGACAGGTTCAAGAGACCCAGTACTTC.

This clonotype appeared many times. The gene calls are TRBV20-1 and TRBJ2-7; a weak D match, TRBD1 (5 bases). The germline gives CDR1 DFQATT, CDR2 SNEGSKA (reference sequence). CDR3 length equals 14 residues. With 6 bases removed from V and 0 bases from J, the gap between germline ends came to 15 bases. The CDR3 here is CSAFPGFSSYEQYF. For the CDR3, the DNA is TGCAGTGCCTTTCCAGGGTTCAGCTCCTACGAGCAGTACTTC.

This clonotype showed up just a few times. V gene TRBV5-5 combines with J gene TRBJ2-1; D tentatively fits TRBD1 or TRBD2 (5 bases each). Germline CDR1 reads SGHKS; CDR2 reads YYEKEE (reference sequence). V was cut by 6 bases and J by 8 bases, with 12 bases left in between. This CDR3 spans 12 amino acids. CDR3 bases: TGTGCCAGCACCTCACGAGGGGATGAGCAGTTCTTC. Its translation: CASTSRGDEQFF. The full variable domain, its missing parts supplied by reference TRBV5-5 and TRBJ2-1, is DAGVTQSPTHLIKTRGQQVTLRCSPISGHKSVSWYQQVLGQGPQFIFQYYEKEERGRGNFPDRFSARQFPNYSSELNVNALLLGDSALYLCASTSRGDEQFFGPGTRLTVL.

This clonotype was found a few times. The CDR3 protein is CAISADNLATNEKLFF. CDR3 sequence (DNA): TGTGCCATCAGCGCCGATAACCTTGCAACTAATGAAAAACTGTTTTTT. The chain combines TRBV10-3 with TRBJ1-4, with D unresolved. This CDR3 has 16 amino acids. Germline V gene lookup returns CDR1 ENHRY and CDR2 SYGVKD. Deletions cut 6 bases from V and 0 bases from J, with 14 bases between.

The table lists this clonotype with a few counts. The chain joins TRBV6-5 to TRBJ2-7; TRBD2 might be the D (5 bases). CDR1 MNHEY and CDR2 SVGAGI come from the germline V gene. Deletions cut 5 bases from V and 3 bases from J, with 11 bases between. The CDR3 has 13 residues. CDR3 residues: CASSRGSYYEQYF. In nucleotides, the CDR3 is TGTGCCAGCAGTCGAGGGAGCTACTACGAGCAGTACTTC.

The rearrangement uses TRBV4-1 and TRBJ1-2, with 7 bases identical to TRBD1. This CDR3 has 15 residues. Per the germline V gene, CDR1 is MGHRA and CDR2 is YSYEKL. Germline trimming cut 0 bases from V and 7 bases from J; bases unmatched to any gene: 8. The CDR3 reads CASSQDPRGFLGYTF. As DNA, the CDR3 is TGCGCCAGCAGCCAAGATCCCAGGGGGTTCCTTGGCTACACCTTC.

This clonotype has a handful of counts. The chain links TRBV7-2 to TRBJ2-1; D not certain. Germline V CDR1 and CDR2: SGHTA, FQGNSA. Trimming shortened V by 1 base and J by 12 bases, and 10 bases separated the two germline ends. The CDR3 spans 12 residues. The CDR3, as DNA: TGTGCCAGCAGCTTAGATGGCACAATGCAGTTCTTC. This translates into CASSLDGTMQFF. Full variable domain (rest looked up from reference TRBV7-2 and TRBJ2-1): GAGVSQSPSNKVTEKGKDVELRCDPISGHTALYWYRQSLGQGLEFLIYFQGNSAPDKSGLPSDRFSAERTGGSVSTLTIQRTQQEDSAVYLCASSLDGTMQFFGPGTRLTVL.

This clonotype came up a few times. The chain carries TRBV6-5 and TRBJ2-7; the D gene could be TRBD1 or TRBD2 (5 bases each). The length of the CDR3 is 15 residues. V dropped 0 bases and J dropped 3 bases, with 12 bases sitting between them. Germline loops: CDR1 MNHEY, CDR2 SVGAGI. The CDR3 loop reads CASSYSGTGLYEQYF. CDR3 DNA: TGTGCCAGCAGTTACTCGGGGACGGGTCTCTACGAGCAGTACTTC.

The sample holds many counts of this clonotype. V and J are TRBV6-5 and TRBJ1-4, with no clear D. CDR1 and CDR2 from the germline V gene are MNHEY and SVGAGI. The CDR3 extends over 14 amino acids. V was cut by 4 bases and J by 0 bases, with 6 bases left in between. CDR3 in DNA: TGTGCCAGCAGTTCGGCAGCAACTAATGAAAAACTGTTTTTT. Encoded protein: CASSSAATNEKLFF.

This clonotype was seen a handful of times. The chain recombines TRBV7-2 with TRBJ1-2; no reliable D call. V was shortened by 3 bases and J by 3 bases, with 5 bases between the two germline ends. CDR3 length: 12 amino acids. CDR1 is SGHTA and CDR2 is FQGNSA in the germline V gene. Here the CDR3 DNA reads TGTGCCAGCAGCTTGGAGCACTATGGCTACACCTTC. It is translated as CASSLEHYGYTF.

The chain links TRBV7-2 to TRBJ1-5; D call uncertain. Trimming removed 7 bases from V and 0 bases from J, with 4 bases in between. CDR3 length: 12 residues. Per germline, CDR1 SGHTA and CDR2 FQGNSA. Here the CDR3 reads CASTLSNQPQHF. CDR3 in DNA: TGTGCCAGCACCCTTAGCAATCAGCCCCAGCATTTT.

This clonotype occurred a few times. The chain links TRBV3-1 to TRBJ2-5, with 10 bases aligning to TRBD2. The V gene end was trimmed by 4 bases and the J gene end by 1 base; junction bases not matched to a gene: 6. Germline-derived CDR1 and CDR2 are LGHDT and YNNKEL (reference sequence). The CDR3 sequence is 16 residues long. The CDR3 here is CASSRIAGGGQETQYF. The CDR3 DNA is TGTGCCAGCAGCCGAATAGCGGGGGGTGGCCAAGAGACCCAGTACTTC.

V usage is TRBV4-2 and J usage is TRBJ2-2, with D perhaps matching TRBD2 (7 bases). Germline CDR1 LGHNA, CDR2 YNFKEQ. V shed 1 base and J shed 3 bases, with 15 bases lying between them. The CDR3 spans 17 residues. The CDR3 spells CASSQVGGPVYTGELFF. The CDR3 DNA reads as TGTGCCAGCAGCCAAGTCGGGGGGCCGGTTTACACCGGGGAGCTGTTTTTT.

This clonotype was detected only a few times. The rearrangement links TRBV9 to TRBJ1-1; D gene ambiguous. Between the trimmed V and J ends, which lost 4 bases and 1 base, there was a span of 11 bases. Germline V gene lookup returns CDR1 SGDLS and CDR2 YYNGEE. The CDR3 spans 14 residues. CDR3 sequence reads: CASSTRTGNTEAFF. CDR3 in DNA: TGTGCCAGCAGCACCAGGACTGGGAACACTGAAGCTTTCTTT.

CDR3 loop: CASSLPTGELRNYGYTF. For the CDR3, the DNA is TGTGCCAGCAGCCTCCCGACGGGCGAGCTCCGTAACTATGGCTACACCTTC. V gene TRBV4-2 combines with J gene TRBJ1-2; D not resolved. The CDR3 length is 17 residues. V was clipped by 4 bases and J by 1 base, with 19 bases between them. Germline CDR1 and CDR2: LGHNA and YNFKEQ.

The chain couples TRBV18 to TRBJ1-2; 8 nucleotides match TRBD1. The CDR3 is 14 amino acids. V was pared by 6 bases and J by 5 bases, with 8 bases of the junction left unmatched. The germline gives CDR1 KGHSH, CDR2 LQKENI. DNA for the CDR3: TGTGCCAGCTCCCCGGACAGGGTCCAGTATGGCTACACCTTC. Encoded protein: CASSPDRVQYGYTF.

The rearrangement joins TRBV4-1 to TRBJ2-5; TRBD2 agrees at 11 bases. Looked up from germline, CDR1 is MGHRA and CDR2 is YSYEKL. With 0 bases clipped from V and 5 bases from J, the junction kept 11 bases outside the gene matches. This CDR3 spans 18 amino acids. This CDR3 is CASSQDRRLAGHRETQYF. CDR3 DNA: TGCGCCAGCAGCCAAGATCGGCGACTAGCGGGGCATCGGGAGACCCAGTACTTC.

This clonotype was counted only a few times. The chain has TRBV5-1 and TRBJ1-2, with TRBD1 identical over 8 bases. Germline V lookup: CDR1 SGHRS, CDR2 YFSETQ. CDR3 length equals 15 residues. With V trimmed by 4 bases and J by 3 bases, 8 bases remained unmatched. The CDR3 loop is CASSARQGPDYGYTF. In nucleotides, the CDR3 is TGCGCCAGCAGCGCCAGACAGGGGCCCGACTATGGCTACACCTTC. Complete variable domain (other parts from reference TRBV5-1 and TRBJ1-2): KAGVTQTPRYLIKTRGQQVTLSCSPISGHRSVSWYQQTPGQGLQFLFEYFSETQRNKGNFPGRFSGRQFSNSRSEMNVSTLELGDSALYLCASSARQGPDYGYTFGSGTRLTVV.

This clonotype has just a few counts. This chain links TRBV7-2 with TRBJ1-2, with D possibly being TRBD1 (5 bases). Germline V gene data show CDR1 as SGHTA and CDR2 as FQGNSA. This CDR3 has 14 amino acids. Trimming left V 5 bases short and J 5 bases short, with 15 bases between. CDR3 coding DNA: TGTGCCAGCAGCCATAGTCGGGGGACGTATGGCTACACCTTC. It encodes CASSHSRGTYGYTF.

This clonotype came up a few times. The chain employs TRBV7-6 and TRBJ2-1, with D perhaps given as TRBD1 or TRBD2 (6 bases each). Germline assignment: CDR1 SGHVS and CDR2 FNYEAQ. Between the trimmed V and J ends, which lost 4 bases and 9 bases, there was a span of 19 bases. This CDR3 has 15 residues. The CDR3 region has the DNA TGTGCCAGCAGCTCCCTGATAGGGGGGCTTGTTGAGCAGTTCTTC. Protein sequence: CASSSLIGGLVEQFF.

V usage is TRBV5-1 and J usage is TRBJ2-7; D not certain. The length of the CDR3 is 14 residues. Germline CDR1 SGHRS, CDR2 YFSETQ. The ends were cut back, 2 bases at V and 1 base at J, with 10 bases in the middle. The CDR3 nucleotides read TGCGCCAGCAGCTTCCAACCACTTTCCTACGAGCAGTACTTC. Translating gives CASSFQPLSYEQYF.

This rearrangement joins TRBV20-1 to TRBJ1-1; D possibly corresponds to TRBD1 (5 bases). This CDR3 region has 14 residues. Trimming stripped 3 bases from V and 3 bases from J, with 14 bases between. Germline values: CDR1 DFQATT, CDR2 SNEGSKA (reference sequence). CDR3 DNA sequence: TGCAGTGCTAGTCGTTCCGACAGATACACTGAAGCTTTCTTT. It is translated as CSASRSDRYTEAFF.

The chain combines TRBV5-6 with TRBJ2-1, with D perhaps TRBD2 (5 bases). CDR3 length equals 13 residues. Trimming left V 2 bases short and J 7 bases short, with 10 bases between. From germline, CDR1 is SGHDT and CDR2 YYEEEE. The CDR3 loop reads CASSFLGGNEQFF. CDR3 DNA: TGTGCCAGCAGCTTCCTAGGCGGGAATGAGCAGTTCTTC.